These 12 T cell receptor beta chains were sequenced from one sample in a study of T cell changes during pregnancy in multiple sclerosis. Measured with immunoSEQ multiplex PCR; TCRdb has only the in-frame clones, and not every one. The sample records 55,000 to 65,000 clones, 94% being singletons. The sample in question was CD8+ T cells from peripheral blood mononuclear cells, obtained in the third trimester of pregnancy. All receptors come from a female donor with multiple sclerosis, enrolled in a pregnancy study.

V and J are TRBV29-1 and TRBJ2-7, with TRBD2 matching 8 bases. Germline V gene data show CDR1 as SQVTM and CDR2 as ANQGSEA. V gave up 0 bases and J gave up 1 base; unmatched junction bases: 2. The CDR3 is made up of 14 amino acids. The CDR3 sequence: CSVEDREGSYEQYF. For the CDR3, the DNA is TGCAGCGTTGAAGATCGGGAGGGATCCTACGAGCAGTACTTC.

With respect to this clone: One junction end disagrees with the germline gene, perhaps due to a read error. The rearrangement joins TRBV27 to TRBJ2-1; 9 bases align to TRBD2. The germline CDR1 and CDR2 sequences are MNHEY and SMNVEV (reference sequence). CDR3 length: 12 amino acids. The CDR3 region is CASSFVGTSLVF. CDR3 in DNA: TGTGCCAGCAGTTTCGTCGGGACTAGCCTAGTCTTC.

The chain combines TRBV4-1 with TRBJ1-1; possibly TRBD1 for D (6 bases). This CDR3 is built from 15 residues. V was trimmed by 0 bases and J by 5 bases, leaving 13 bases between them. CDR1 and CDR2 (germline): MGHRA, YSYEKL. CDR3 sequence (DNA): TGCGCCAGCAGCCAAGACAGGGGCAGTTGGACTGAAGCTTTCTTT. Translated, it gives CASSQDRGSWTEAFF.

The DNA of the CDR3 is TGTGCCAGCAGCTTAGCTAGCGGGGGCTACAATGAGCAGTTCTTC. This codes for CASSLASGGYNEQFF. The rearrangement uses TRBV7-6 and TRBJ2-1; 9 bases map to TRBD2. Per the germline V gene, CDR1 is SGHVS and CDR2 is FNYEAQ. This CDR3 has 15 residues. The ends lost 0 bases at V and 3 bases at J; junction bases unmatched: 0.

The gene calls are TRBV27 and TRBJ1-5; 7 bases fit TRBD1. This CDR3 contains 14 residues. Trimming took 8 bases from V and 4 from J; bases not matched to a gene: 8. Looked up from germline, CDR1 is MNHEY and CDR2 is SMNVEV (reference sequence). CDR3 bases: TGTGCCAGCCGCCGGGACAGCCAGAATCAGCCCCAGCATTTT. Translated, it gives CASRRDSQNQPQHF.

This chain joins TRBV19 and TRBJ1-2; a weak D match, TRBD1 (6 bases). This CDR3 is 14 amino acids long. V lost 6 bases and J 3 bases, leaving 14 bases between the germline ends. Germline lookup yields CDR1 LNHDA and CDR2 SQIVND (reference sequence). The CDR3 spells CASRYTDSYYGYTF. The CDR3 region has the DNA TGTGCCAGTAGATACACGGACAGCTACTATGGCTACACCTTC.

The chain recombines TRBV5-1 with TRBJ1-1; no clear D. V was pared by 0 bases and J by 7 bases, with 10 bases between. CDR3 size: 13 residues. CDR1 is SGHRS and CDR2 is YFSETQ in the germline V gene. CDR3 sequence (DNA): TGCGCCAGCAGCTTGGTAAGGGAGGGTGAAGCTTTCTTT. Residues: CASSLVREGEAFF.

The genes are TRBV6-4 and TRBJ2-2, with 9 positions matching TRBD1. Germline CDR1 reads MRHNA; CDR2 reads SNTAGT. This CDR3 is built from 15 residues. Losses at the gene ends were 2 bases for V and 4 bases for J; bases not matched to a gene: 2. CDR3 bases: TGTGCCAGCAGTGACGACAGGGGGGGCACCGGGGAGCTGTTTTTT. Translation: CASSDDRGGTGELFF.

V usage is TRBV5-4 and J usage is TRBJ2-1; 12 bases are shared with TRBD2. After removal of 1 base from V and 3 bases from J, the junction contained 8 bases not matched to a gene. CDR1 and CDR2 from the germline V gene are SGHNT and YYREEE (reference sequence). This CDR3 spans 18 amino acids. CDR3: CASSLLWGTSGHYNEQFF. For the CDR3, the DNA is TGTGCCAGCAGCTTGTTGTGGGGGACTAGCGGGCACTACAATGAGCAGTTCTTC.

The CDR3 DNA reads TGTGCCAGCGCTCAGGGGGCGAGCGTACAAGAGACCCAGTACTTC. Its translation: CASAQGASVQETQYF. The chain joins TRBV6-5 to TRBJ2-5; 8 bases line up with TRBD1. The junction had 10 bases not matched to a gene; V was cut back by 8 bases and J by 2 bases. The CDR3 totals 15 residues. Looked up from germline, CDR1 is MNHEY and CDR2 is SVGAGI.

This chain joins TRBV6-5 and TRBJ1-1; D gene ambiguous. Deletions cut 3 bases from V and 4 bases from J, with 15 bases between. CDR1 and CDR2 (germline): MNHEY, SVGAGI. This CDR3 has 15 amino acids. CDR3 in DNA: TGTGCCAGCAGTTATCGTTCGACTGTGACCACTGAAGCTTTCTTT. It encodes CASSYRSTVTTEAFF.

The J gene is TRBJ1-1, the V gene TRBV11-1, with TRBD1 matching 7 bases. The CDR3 contains 16 residues. J gave up 5 bases and V 3 bases, and 12 bases lay outside the gene matches. The germline V gene has CDR1 SGHAT and CDR2 FQDESV (reference sequence). The CDR3 coding sequence is TGTGCCAGCAGCTTTCGGACAGGCGAGTTGGGGACTGAAGCTTTCTTT. Its protein is CASSFRTGELGTEAFF.